This T cell receptor beta chain was sequenced during a study of CD8 T cells in ankylosing spondylitis. Findings of the study overall: Seemingly characteristic of ankylosing spondylitis blood was a TCR beta motif consisting of 7 or 8 highly homologous variants.

One entry per CDR3 protein results from TCRdb running MiXCR on the 5' RACE reads. The table records nearly 250,000 distinct CDR3 sequences, 32% of them present only once. The CDR3 extends over 14 amino acids. Deletions cut 6 bases from V and 0 bases from J, with 11 bases between. Germline CDR1 DFQATT, CDR2 SNEGSKA (reference sequence). This clonotype was observed a few times. Antigen unknown. Sequenced: blood, either unsorted or a sorted T cell fraction (not recorded which). This chain uses TRBV20-1 with TRBJ1-4, with D perhaps TRBD1 (5 bases). This clonotype originated in a male donor with ankylosing spondylitis or in good health (not recorded which). DNA for the CDR3: TGCAGTGCAAGGGACGGAGCAACTAATGAAAAACTGTTTTTT. Translation gives CSARDGATNEKLFF.